Given below is one T cell receptor beta chain in context. These data are taken from a study of type 1 regulatory T cells. As for the study in general: This in vitro CD4 product, T-allo10, is enriched for Tr1 cells and alloantigen-specific.

TCRdb passed the reads through MiXCR, listing each CDR3 protein once. The table records approximately 97,000 distinct CDR3 sequences, roughly 28% of them present only once. The TCR originated in a human donor in good health. The sequencing input was CD4+ T cells, either the whole sample or a sorted fraction (not recorded which).

This CDR3 is CASSLGVRGISYEQYF. In DNA, the CDR3 is TGTGCCAGCAGTTTAGGGGTCAGGGGGATCTCCTACGAGCAGTACTTC. This chain links TRBV12-3 or TRBV12-4 with TRBJ2-7, with TRBD1 identical over 7 bases. The trim removed 1 base at V and 0 bases at J, leaving 6 bases unmatched. The CDR3 covers 16 residues.